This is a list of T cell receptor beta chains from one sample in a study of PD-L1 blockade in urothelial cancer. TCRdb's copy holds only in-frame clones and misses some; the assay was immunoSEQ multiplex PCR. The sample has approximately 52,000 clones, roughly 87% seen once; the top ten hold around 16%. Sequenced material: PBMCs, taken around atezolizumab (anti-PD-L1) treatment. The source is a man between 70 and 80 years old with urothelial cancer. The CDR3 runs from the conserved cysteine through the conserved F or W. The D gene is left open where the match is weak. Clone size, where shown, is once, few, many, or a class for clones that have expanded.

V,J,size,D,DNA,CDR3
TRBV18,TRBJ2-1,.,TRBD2,TGTGCCAGCTCACTCCAGCGGGAGGGAAACAATGAGCAGTTCTTC,CASSLQREGNNEQFF
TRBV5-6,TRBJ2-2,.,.,TGTGCCAGCAGCTTGGGGATACCAGGAGGGACCGGGGAGCTGTTTTTT,CASSLGIPGGTGELFF
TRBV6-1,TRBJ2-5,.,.,TGTGCCAGCTCCGGACAGCCGGCTCAAGAGACCCAGTACTTC,CASSGQPAQETQYF
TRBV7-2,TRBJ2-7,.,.,TGTGCCAGCAGCTTAGGCCCTACGAACGAGCAGTACTTC,CASSLGPTNEQYF
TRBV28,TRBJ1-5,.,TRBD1,TGTGCCAGCAGTTTGGACAGGGGCGGACAGCCCCAGCATTTT,CASSLDRGGQPQHF
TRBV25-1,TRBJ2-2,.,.,TGTGCCAGCAGTTTAACGGGTCCAACCGGGGAGCTGTTTTTT,CASSLTGPTGELFF
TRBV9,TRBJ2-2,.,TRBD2,TGTGCCAGCAGCTTCCCGGGACTAGGGTCTGACGGGGAGCTGTTTTTT,CASSFPGLGSDGELFF
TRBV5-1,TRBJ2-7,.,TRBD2,TGCGCCAGCAGCCTCGAGGGACTAGGAAACAACGAGCAGTACTTC,CASSLEGLGNNEQYF
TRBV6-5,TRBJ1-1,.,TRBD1,TGTGCCAGCAGTTACTCGGGGACAGGGTGGGACACTGAAGCTTTCTTT,CASSYSGTGWDTEAFF
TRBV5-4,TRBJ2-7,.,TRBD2,TGTGCCGGGGGACTAGCGGGGGCCTACGAGCAGTACTTC,CAGGLAGAYEQYF
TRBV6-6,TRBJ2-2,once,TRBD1,TGTGCCAGCAGTTACGGACAGGGGGGTGACACCGGGGAGCTGTTTTTT,CASSYGQGGDTGELFF
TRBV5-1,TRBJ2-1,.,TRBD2,TGCGCCAGCAGCCCCGGACTAGCGGGATTCAGAAATGAGCAGTTCTTC,CASSPGLAGFRNEQFF
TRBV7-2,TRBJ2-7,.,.,TGTGCCAGCAGTCAGACTTCTGGCGCCTACGAGCAGTACTTC,CASSQTSGAYEQYF
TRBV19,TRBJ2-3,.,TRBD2,TGTGCCAGTATTGCCAGCGGGAGGACCTTCACAGATACGCAGTATTTT,CASIASGRTFTDTQYF
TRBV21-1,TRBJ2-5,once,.,TGTGCCAGCGGCCGTGCGACCCAGTACTTC,CASGRATQYF
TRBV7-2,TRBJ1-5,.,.,TGTGCCAGCAGCTATCACAGGGAGAGCAATCAGCCCCAGCATTTT,CASSYHRESNQPQHF
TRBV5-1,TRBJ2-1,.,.,TGCGCCAGCAGCTTGGTACAGAGCTCCTACAATGAGCAGTTCTTC,CASSLVQSSYNEQFF
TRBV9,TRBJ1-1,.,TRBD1,TGTGCCAGCAGCAGGAGGGGGCGAGGAAACACTGAAGCTTTCTTT,CASSRRGRGNTEAFF
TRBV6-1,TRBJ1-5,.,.,TGTGCCAGCAGTGAGTGGACAGTGAGGAATAGCAATCAGCCCCAGCATTTT,CASSEWTVRNSNQPQHF
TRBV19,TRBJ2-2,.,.,TGTGCCAGTAGTATAGAACTAGCGAACACCGGGGAGCTGTTTTTT,CASSIELANTGELFF
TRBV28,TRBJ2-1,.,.,TGTGCCAGCAGCGTAGGGGGGGCGGGTCCCTACAATGAGCAGTTCTTC,CASSVGGAGPYNEQFF
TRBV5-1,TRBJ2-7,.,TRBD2,TGCGCCAGCAGCTTTCCGGGACTAGCGGGAGCCTCTACCTCCTACGAGCAGTACTTC,CASSFPGLAGASTSYEQYF
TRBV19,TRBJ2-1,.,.,TGTGCCAGTAGTCCCCTTAGCGGCAGAAGCTCCTACAATGAGCAGTTCTTC,CASSPLSGRSSYNEQFF
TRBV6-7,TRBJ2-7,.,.,TGTGCCAGCAGTTCCTTCCCGGCACTAGCCTGCGAGCAGTACTTC,CASSSFPALACEQYF
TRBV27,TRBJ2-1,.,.,TGTGCCAGCAGTATGAGAGGGGGAGGGCCTTCGAGCTCCTACAATGAGCAGTTCTTC,CASSMRGGGPSSSYNEQFF
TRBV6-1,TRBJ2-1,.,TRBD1,TGTGCCAGCAGTGGGACAGGGGAGACTTACAATGAGCAGTTCTTC,CASSGTGETYNEQFF
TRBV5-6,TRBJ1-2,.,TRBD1,TGTGCCAGCAGCACGGGACAGGGTTCTAACTATGGCTACACCTTC,CASSTGQGSNYGYTF
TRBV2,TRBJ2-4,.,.,TGTGCCAGCAGGGGCGGGAAGAGTTTAGCCAAAAACATTCAGTACTTC,CASRGGKSLAKNIQYF
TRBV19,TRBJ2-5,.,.,TGTGCCAGTAGTACAGGGACTGGCGGACTGGAGACCCAGTACTTC,CASSTGTGGLETQYF
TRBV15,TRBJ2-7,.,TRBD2,TGTGCCACCAGCAGAGGTAGCGGGAGGGCCGCCCTCGAGCAGTACTTC,CATSRGSGRAALEQYF
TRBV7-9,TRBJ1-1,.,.,TGTGCCAGCAGTCGGAGGGGAGGGTACACTGAAGCTTTCTTT,CASSRRGGYTEAFF
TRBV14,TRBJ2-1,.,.,TGTGCCAGCAGCCAACCGGCGGATGAGCAGTTCTTC,CASSQPADEQFF
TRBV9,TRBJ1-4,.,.,TGTGCCAGCAGCGCAGATGGACAGTCAGACGAAAAACTGTTTTTT,CASSADGQSDEKLFF
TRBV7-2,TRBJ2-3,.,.,TGTGCCAGCAGCTTAGGTTGGGGCGGAACCACAGATACGCAGTATTTT,CASSLGWGGTTDTQYF
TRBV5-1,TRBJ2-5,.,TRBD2,TGCGCCAGCAGCTCGGGACTAGCGGAAGAGACCCAGTACTTC,CASSSGLAEETQYF
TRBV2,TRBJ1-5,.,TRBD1,TGTGCCAGCAGTGAAGGGGGACAGGGCTTGTCTCAGCCCCAGCATTTT,CASSEGGQGLSQPQHF
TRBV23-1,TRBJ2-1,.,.,TGCGCCAGCATGGGGCCGTGTTGCCACAATGAGCAGTTCTTC,CASMGPCCHNEQFF
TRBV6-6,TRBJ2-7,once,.,TGTGCCAGCAGACAGGTTTCCCACTACGAGCAGTACTTC,CASRQVSHYEQYF
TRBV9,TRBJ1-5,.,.,TGTGCCAGTTGTACAGGGTTGGTTAGCAATCAGCCCCAGCATTTT,CASCTGLVSNQPQHF
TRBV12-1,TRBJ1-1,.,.,TGTGCCAGCAGCCATGCTGGGGCAGACTCTACTGAAGCTTTCTTT,CASSHAGADSTEAFF
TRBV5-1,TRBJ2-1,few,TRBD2,TGCGCCAGCAGCCCGACGGGACTAGCGGGTAACAATGAGCAGTTCTTC,CASSPTGLAGNNEQFF